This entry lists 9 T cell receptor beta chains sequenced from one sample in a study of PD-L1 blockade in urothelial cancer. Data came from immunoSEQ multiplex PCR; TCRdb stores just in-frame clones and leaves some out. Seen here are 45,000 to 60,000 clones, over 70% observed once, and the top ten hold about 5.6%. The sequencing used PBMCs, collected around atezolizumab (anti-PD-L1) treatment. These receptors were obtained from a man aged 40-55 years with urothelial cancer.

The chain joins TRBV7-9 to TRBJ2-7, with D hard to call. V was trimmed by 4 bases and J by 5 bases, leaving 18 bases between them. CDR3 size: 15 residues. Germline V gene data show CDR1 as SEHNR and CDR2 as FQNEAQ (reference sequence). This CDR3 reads CASSSPETASNEQYF. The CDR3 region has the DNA TGTGCCAGCAGCTCCCCGGAAACAGCAAGTAACGAGCAGTACTTC. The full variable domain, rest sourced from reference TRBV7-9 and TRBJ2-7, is DTGVSQNPRHKITKRGQNVTFRCDPISEHNRLYWYRQTLGQGPEFLTYFQNEAQLEKSRLLSDRFSAERPKGSFSTLEIQRTEQGDSAMYLCASSSPETASNEQYFGPGTRLTVT.

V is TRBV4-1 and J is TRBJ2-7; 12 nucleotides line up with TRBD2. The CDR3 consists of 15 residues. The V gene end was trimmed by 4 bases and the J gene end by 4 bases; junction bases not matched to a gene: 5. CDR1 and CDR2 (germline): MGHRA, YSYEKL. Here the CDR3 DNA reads TGCGCCAGCAGCCCTCGACTAGCGGGGGCATACGAGCAGTACTTC. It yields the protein CASSPRLAGAYEQYF.

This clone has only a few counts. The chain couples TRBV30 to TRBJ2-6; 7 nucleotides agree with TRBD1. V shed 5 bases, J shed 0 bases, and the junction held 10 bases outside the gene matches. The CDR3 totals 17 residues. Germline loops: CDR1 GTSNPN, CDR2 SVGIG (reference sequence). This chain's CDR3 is CAWRLRDSVSGANVLTF. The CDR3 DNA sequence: TGTGCCTGGCGGCTCCGGGACAGCGTCTCTGGGGCCAACGTCCTGACTTTC.

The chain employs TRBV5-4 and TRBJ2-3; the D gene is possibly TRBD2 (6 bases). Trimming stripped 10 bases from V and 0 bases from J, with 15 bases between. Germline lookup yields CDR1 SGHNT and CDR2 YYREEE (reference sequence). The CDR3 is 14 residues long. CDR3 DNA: TGTGCCGGAAATAGCGGACCTAGCACAGATACGCAGTATTTT. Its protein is CAGNSGPSTDTQYF.

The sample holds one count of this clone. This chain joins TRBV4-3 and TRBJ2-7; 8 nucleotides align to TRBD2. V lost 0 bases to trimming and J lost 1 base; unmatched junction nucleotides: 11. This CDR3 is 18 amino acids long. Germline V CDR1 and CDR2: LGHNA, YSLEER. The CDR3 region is CASSQEPAGGHLSYEQYF. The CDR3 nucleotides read TGCGCCAGCAGCCAAGAACCCGCGGGAGGCCACTTATCCTACGAGCAGTACTTC.

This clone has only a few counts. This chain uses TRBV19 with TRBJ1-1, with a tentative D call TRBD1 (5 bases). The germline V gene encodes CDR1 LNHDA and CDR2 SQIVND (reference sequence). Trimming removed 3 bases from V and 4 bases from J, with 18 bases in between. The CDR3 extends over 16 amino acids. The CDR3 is CASSILSGQGATEAFF. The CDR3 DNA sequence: TGTGCCAGTAGTATTTTGAGCGGGCAGGGAGCCACTGAAGCTTTCTTT. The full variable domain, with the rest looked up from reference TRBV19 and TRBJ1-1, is DGGITQSPKYLFRKEGQNVTLSCEQNLNHDAMYWYRQDPGQGLRLIYYSQIVNDFQKGDIAEGYSVSREKKESFPLTVTSAQKNPTAFYLCASSILSGQGATEAFFGQGTRLTVV.

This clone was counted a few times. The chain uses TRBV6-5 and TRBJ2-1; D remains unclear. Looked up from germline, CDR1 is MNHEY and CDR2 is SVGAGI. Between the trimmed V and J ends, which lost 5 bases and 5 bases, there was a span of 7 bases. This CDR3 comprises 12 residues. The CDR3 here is CASSRVDNEQFF. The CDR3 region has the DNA TGTGCCAGCAGTCGGGTTGACAATGAGCAGTTCTTC.

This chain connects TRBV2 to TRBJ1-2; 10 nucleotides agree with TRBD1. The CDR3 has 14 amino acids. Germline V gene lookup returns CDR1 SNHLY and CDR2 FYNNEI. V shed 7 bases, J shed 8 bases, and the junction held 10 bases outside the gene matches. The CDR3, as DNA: TGTGCCAGCAACGAGGGACAGGGGAAACGGGGCTACACCTTC. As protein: CASNEGQGKRGYTF.

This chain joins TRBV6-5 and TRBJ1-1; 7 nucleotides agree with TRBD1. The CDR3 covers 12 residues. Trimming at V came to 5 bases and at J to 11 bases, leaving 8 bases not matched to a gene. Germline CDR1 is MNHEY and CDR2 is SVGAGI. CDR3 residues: CASSGTAGGAFF. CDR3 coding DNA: TGTGCCAGCAGTGGGACAGCTGGGGGTGCTTTCTTT.